The next 29 T cell receptor beta chains were all read from a single sample in a study of blood T cell repertoires in COVID-19. Sequenced by immunoSEQ multiplex PCR; TCRdb stores in-frame clones only, minus some. The table has tens of thousands of clones, approximately 85% seen once; the top ten hold about an eighth. The sample taken for sequencing was peripheral blood. These receptors originate from a human donor in a cohort sampled during active COVID-19.

This rearrangement joins TRBV30 to TRBJ2-7; perhaps TRBD1 as D (7 bases). From germline, CDR1 is GTSNPN and CDR2 SVGIG (reference sequence). This CDR3 is 14 amino acids long. V lost 3 bases and J 0 bases, leaving 12 bases between the germline ends. This CDR3 reads CAWRGRGDSYEQYF. The CDR3 bases are TGTGCCTGGAGGGGCAGGGGGGACTCCTACGAGCAGTACTTC.

The chain couples TRBV19 to TRBJ1-4, with a weak D call TRBD1 (6 bases). Germline values: CDR1 LNHDA, CDR2 SQIVND (reference sequence). The CDR3 extends over 14 amino acids. V was pared by 6 bases and J by 8 bases, with 16 bases between. The CDR3 reads CASRGSGTPEKLFF. The DNA for the CDR3 is TGTGCCAGTAGGGGATCCGGGACACCCGAAAAACTGTTTTTT.

Note on this clone: A junction end diverges from the germline sequence, so it may reflect a read error. The chain couples TRBV6-2 or TRBV6-3 to TRBJ2-3; 9 bases map to TRBD2. This CDR3 spans 12 amino acids. Per germline, CDR1 MNHEY and CDR2 SVGEGT. The DNA of the CDR3 is TGTGCCAGCAGTCCCACAGGACTAGCGTTACGTTTT. Its protein product is CASSPTGLALRF.

In its sample, this clone was seen once. The gene calls are TRBV28 and TRBJ1-2; D remains ambiguous. Trimming took off 6 bases at V and 7 bases at J, with 15 bases between the two ends. This CDR3 spans 13 amino acids. Germline V CDR1 and CDR2: MDHEN, SYDVKM. CDR3 in amino acids: CASRSGWVPGYTF. The CDR3 DNA is TGTGCCAGCAGATCCGGGTGGGTCCCTGGCTACACCTTC.

The chain couples TRBV7-6 to TRBJ2-1; no definite D call. Germline V gene sequence: CDR1 SGHVS, CDR2 FNYEAQ. V was pared by 5 bases and J by 1 base, with 18 bases between. The CDR3 contains 17 residues. The CDR3 sequence: CASSPASSFGSYNEQFF. In nucleotides, the CDR3 is TGTGCCAGCAGCCCCGCGAGTAGCTTTGGGTCCTACAATGAGCAGTTCTTC.

The chain uses TRBV5-4 and TRBJ2-2; 8 bases match TRBD1. Germline loops: CDR1 SGHNT, CDR2 YYREEE (reference sequence). V lost 1 base and J lost 4; bases outside the gene matches: 6. This CDR3 comprises 16 residues. As DNA, the CDR3 is TGTGCCAGCAGCTTGAGGCAGGGGGCGGGCACCGGGGAGCTGTTTTTT. Its protein product is CASSLRQGAGTGELFF.

V usage is TRBV5-1 and J usage is TRBJ2-2, with 7 positions matching TRBD2. The junction had 10 bases not matched to a gene; V was cut back by 4 bases and J by 4 bases. The CDR3 has 16 residues. Germline CDR1 SGHRS, CDR2 YFSETQ. The CDR3 loop is CASSPGLGSSTGELFF. The CDR3 DNA follows: TGCGCCAGCAGCCCCGGACTAGGTTCGAGCACCGGGGAGCTGTTTTTT.

The rearrangement uses TRBV18 and TRBJ2-1; D ambiguous. Germline CDR1 is KGHSH and CDR2 is LQKENI. The CDR3 is 15 amino acids. Deletions cut 3 bases from V and 4 bases from J, with 13 bases between. Here the CDR3 DNA reads TGTGCCAGCTCACCGGGCTCACCTCTGTACAATGAGCAGTTCTTC. This translates into CASSPGSPLYNEQFF.

The chain carries TRBV28 and TRBJ2-3; 7 bases align to TRBD2. The CDR3 is 14 amino acids. Germline V gives CDR1 MDHEN, CDR2 SYDVKM. V gave up 10 bases and J gave up 4 bases; unmatched junction bases: 11. CDR3 nucleotide sequence: TGTGCCACCAAGGGACTATCAAGTGCAGATACGCAGTATTTT. This codes for CATKGLSSADTQYF. Full variable domain (rest looked up from reference TRBV28 and TRBJ2-3): DVKVTQSSRYLVKRTGEKVFLECVQDMDHENMFWYRQDPGLGLRLIYFSYDVKMKEKGDIPEGYSVSREKKERFSLILESASTNQTSMYLCATKGLSSADTQYFGPGTRLTVL.

The chain couples TRBV7-9 to TRBJ1-3; TRBD1 aligns across 7 bases. This CDR3 is built from 15 residues. Germline V gene sequence: CDR1 SEHNR, CDR2 FQNEAQ (reference sequence). Trimming cost V 3 bases and J 4 bases; bases outside gene matches: 6. The CDR3 nucleotides read TGTGCCAGCAGCTTCAATACAGGGGCGGGAAACACCATATATTTT. Amino acid sequence: CASSFNTGAGNTIYF.

The chain recombines TRBV28 with TRBJ2-7; the match to TRBD2 covers 8 bases. This CDR3 has 15 residues. Germline V gene data show CDR1 as MDHEN and CDR2 as SYDVKM. The trim removed 4 bases at V and 5 bases at J, leaving 10 bases unmatched. The CDR3: CASSSRGAGGHEQYF. CDR3 DNA sequence: TGTGCCAGCAGTTCCCGCGGGGCGGGAGGCCACGAGCAGTACTTC.

This sequence joins TRBV10-3 and TRBJ2-1, with TRBD2 as a possible D gene (6 bases). Trimming removed 6 bases from V and 1 base from J, with 13 bases in between. This CDR3 comprises 15 residues. The germline V gene encodes CDR1 ENHRY and CDR2 SYGVKD. The CDR3 protein is CAISETSMSYNEQFF. Here the CDR3 DNA reads TGTGCCATCAGCGAGACTAGTATGTCCTACAATGAGCAGTTCTTC.

The rearrangement links TRBV27 to TRBJ2-1; unclear D gene. The germline V gene has CDR1 MNHEY and CDR2 SMNVEV (reference sequence). The germline V and J ends were trimmed by 6 bases and 0 bases, with 18 bases remaining between them. The CDR3 totals 17 residues. For the CDR3, the DNA is TGTGCCAGCAGACACCCCGCTGACCGGAGCTCCTACAATGAGCAGTTCTTC. Amino acid sequence: CASRHPADRSSYNEQFF.

This clone was recorded many times. V and J are TRBV28 and TRBJ1-5; D gene uncertain. V was cut by 2 bases and J by 1 base, with 6 bases left in between. The CDR3 totals 14 residues. The germline V gene encodes CDR1 MDHEN and CDR2 SYDVKM. The CDR3 here is CASSLGRSNQPQHF. The CDR3 nucleotides are TGTGCCAGCAGTTTAGGGCGCAGCAATCAGCCCCAGCATTTT.

This sequence joins TRBV5-4 and TRBJ2-5; 7 positions match TRBD2. CDR3 length: 16 residues. Trimming removed 4 bases from V and 0 bases from J; junction bases left unmatched: 9. CDR1 and CDR2 (germline): SGHNT, YYREEE (reference sequence). The CDR3 is CASSPIRAGDQETQYF. The CDR3 nucleotides are TGTGCCAGCAGCCCCATCCGGGCGGGGGACCAAGAGACCCAGTACTTC.

This clone was counted a few times. The genes are TRBV28 and TRBJ2-7; D gene uncertain. The germline V and J ends were trimmed by 2 bases and 3 bases, with 11 bases remaining between them. The CDR3 totals 14 residues. From germline, CDR1 is MDHEN and CDR2 SYDVKM. The CDR3 bases are TGTGCCAGCAGTTTACCAGGCCAAGGCTACGAGCAGTACTTC. This translates into CASSLPGQGYEQYF.

The chain joins TRBV24-1 to TRBJ2-2, with 7 positions matching TRBD1. CDR1 and CDR2 (germline): KGHDR, SFDVKD. The junction had 7 bases not matched to a gene; V was cut back by 4 bases and J by 6 bases. This CDR3 has 15 residues. CDR3: CATSDRQGEAGELFF. In DNA, the CDR3 is TGTGCCACCAGTGACAGACAGGGTGAGGCCGGGGAGCTGTTTTTT.

This clone was found once. The rearrangement uses TRBV30 and TRBJ1-5; 9 positions match TRBD1. The CDR3 runs to 18 residues. V lost 0 bases to trimming and J lost 3 bases; unmatched junction nucleotides: 12. Per germline, CDR1 GTSNPN and CDR2 SVGIG (reference sequence). For the CDR3, the DNA is TGTGCCTGGAGTGTACGGGTTGGGACAGGGCGCTCCAATCAGCCCCAGCATTTT. Translation gives CAWSVRVGTGRSNQPQHF. Combining the CDR3 with reference TRBV30 and TRBJ1-5 gives the whole variable domain SQTIHQWPATLVQPVGSPLSLECTVEGTSNPNLYWYRQAAGRGLQLLFYSVGIGQISSEVPQNLSASRPQDRQFILSSKKLLLSDSGFYLCAWSVRVGTGRSNQPQHFGDGTRLSIL.

The chain employs TRBV30 and TRBJ1-5, with D perhaps matching TRBD1 (5 bases). CDR1 and CDR2 from the germline V gene are GTSNPN and SVGIG (reference sequence). This CDR3 region has 14 residues. The germline V and J ends were trimmed by 1 base and 1 base, with 8 bases remaining between them. The CDR3 here is CAWSDRRSNQPQHF. The DNA of the CDR3 is TGTGCCTGGAGTGACAGGCGAAGCAATCAGCCCCAGCATTTT.

J is TRBJ2-1 and V is TRBV9, with TRBD2 matching over 10 bases. Germline trimming cut 0 bases from V and 6 bases from J; bases unmatched to any gene: 3. The germline CDR1 and CDR2 sequences are SGDLS and YYNGEE. The CDR3 runs to 15 residues. CDR3 sequence (DNA): TGTGCCAGCAGCGTAGGGCTAGCGGGAGTCAATGAGCAGTTCTTC. Amino acid sequence: CASSVGLAGVNEQFF.

The chain uses TRBV15 and TRBJ2-2; D not resolved. Deletions cut 0 bases from V and 5 bases from J, with 13 bases between. The CDR3 covers 16 residues. Germline V gene data show CDR1 as LNHNV and CDR2 as YYDKDF (reference sequence). The CDR3 spells CATSRDSGRSTGELFF. Written as DNA, the CDR3 is TGTGCCACCAGCAGAGATAGTGGCAGGTCAACCGGGGAGCTGTTTTTT.

The V call is TRBV6-6, the J call TRBJ2-5; the match to TRBD1 covers 7 bases. V trimming: 8 bases; J trimming: 4 bases; junction bases outside the gene matches: 7. The germline CDR1 and CDR2 sequences are MNHNY and SVGAGI (reference sequence). The CDR3 runs to 13 residues. As DNA, the CDR3 is TGTGCCAGCGTAAACAGGGGCGGAGAGACCCAGTACTTC. The encoded protein is CASVNRGGETQYF.

Concerning this clone itself: At one of its ends the junction is not consistent with the germline gene, which may arise from a read error. CDR3 nucleotides: TGTGCTAGCAGCTTAGACAGGGGCTTCTCCTACGAGCAGTACTTC. Translation: CASSLDRGFSYEQYF. This chain joins TRBV7-7 and TRBJ2-7, with TRBD1 matching over 8 bases. CDR3 size: 15 residues. Germline V gives CDR1 SSHAT, CDR2 FNYEAQ (reference sequence).

The chain links TRBV6-5 to TRBJ1-2; a possible D gene is TRBD1 (6 bases). The germline CDR1 and CDR2 sequences are MNHEY and SVGAGI. This CDR3 contains 13 residues. The V and J ends lost 7 bases and 2 bases respectively, with 11 bases between them. In nucleotides, the CDR3 is TGTGCCAGCAACCAAAGGGGGAACTATGGCTACACCTTC. Translated, it gives CASNQRGNYGYTF.

The chain joins TRBV9 to TRBJ2-5, with TRBD2 as a possible D gene (5 bases). V dropped 3 bases and J dropped 5 bases, with 17 bases sitting between them. This CDR3 has 15 residues. Germline V lookup: CDR1 SGDLS, CDR2 YYNGEE. In DNA, the CDR3 is TGTGCCAGCAGCGCCCGGACGGCGAGCGGCGAGACCCAGTACTTC. It codes for CASSARTASGETQYF.

This chain uses TRBV3-1 (or the pseudogene TRBV3-2) with TRBJ2-6; 7 bases are a match to TRBD1. CDR1 and CDR2 from the germline V gene are LGHDT and YNNKEL (reference sequence). This CDR3 has 17 amino acids. The J segment lost 0 bases and the V segment lost 0 bases, leaving 2 bases of the junction unmatched. The CDR3 protein is CASSQEGTASGANVLTF. The CDR3 bases are TGTGCCAGCAGCCAAGAAGGGACAGCCTCTGGGGCCAACGTCCTGACTTTC.

V is TRBV6-5 and J is TRBJ1-3; TRBD1 matches at 12 bases. Losses at the gene ends were 8 bases for V and 8 bases for J; bases not matched to a gene: 10. This CDR3 region has 15 residues. The germline gives CDR1 MNHEY, CDR2 SVGAGI. In DNA, the CDR3 is TGTGCCAGCGGGATCCCGGGACAGGGGGCGGACACCATATATTTT. The encoded protein is CASGIPGQGADTIYF.

Comments on this clone: Other DNA sequences in this sample translate to the same CDR3. J is TRBJ1-3 and V is TRBV6-5, with a possible D match to TRBD1 (6 bases). V dropped 9 bases and J dropped 4 bases, with 13 bases sitting between them. The CDR3 length is 13 residues. Germline CDR1 MNHEY, CDR2 SVGAGI. The CDR3 is CASRRGAGNTIYF. The CDR3 nucleotides are TGTGCCAGTAGGCGGGGGGCAGGAAACACCATATATTTT.

In its sample, this clone was seen a few times. The chain links TRBV7-9 to TRBJ2-3; weak D call: TRBD2 (5 bases). Trimming stripped 4 bases from V and 2 bases from J, with 13 bases between. Germline assignment: CDR1 SEHNR and CDR2 FQNEAQ (reference sequence). The CDR3 has 15 amino acids. CDR3 DNA sequence: TGTGCCAGCAGCTCGACTACAGAAATCACAGATACGCAGTATTTT. Protein product: CASSSTTEITDTQYF.